A single sample is the source of the 25 T cell receptor beta chains below, sequenced in a study of T cell responses to AZD1222 COVID-19 vaccine. The protocol was immunoSEQ multiplex PCR, while the TCRdb copy is restricted to in-frame clones and leaves out a portion. Here the sample spans approximately 180,000 clones, around nine tenths being singletons. The sequencing used peripheral blood, collected 28 days after the second dose of the MenACWY control vaccine. The source of these receptors is an adult who received the MenACWY meningococcal vaccine as a control.

V gene TRBV9 combines with J gene TRBJ2-1, with TRBD2 matching over 12 bases. The V segment lost 3 bases and the J segment 6 bases; nucleotides outside the gene matches: 10. Germline lookup yields CDR1 SGDLS and CDR2 YYNGEE. The CDR3 sequence is 17 residues long. The CDR3 protein is CASSATRTSGNFNEQFF. The CDR3 DNA sequence: TGTGCCAGCAGCGCGACACGGACTAGCGGGAATTTCAATGAGCAGTTCTTC. Using reference TRBV9 and TRBJ2-1 for the parts outside the CDR3, the full variable domain is DSGVTQTPKHLITATGQRVTLRCSPRSGDLSVYWYQQSLDQGLQFLIQYYNGEERAKGNILERFSAQQFPDLHSELNLSSLELGDSALYFCASSATRTSGNFNEQFFGPGTRLTVL.

V usage is TRBV6-2 or TRBV6-3 and J usage is TRBJ1-1; D perhaps matches TRBD1 (5 bases). CDR1 MNHEY and CDR2 SVGEGT come from the germline V gene. V was trimmed by 4 bases and J by 1 base, leaving 13 bases between them. This CDR3 has 15 amino acids. CDR3 bases: TGTGCCAGCAGTTCACCGGGACGATGGAACACTGAAGCTTTCTTT. Translated: CASSSPGRWNTEAFF.

For the CDR3, the DNA is TGTGCCAGCTTGGCGACATTCAACTATGGCTACACCTTC. It specifies CASLATFNYGYTF. The V call is TRBV6-6, the J call TRBJ1-2, with D unclear. CDR3 length: 13 residues. Between the trimmed V and J ends, which lost 8 bases and 2 bases, there was a span of 12 bases. Germline V gives CDR1 MNHNY, CDR2 SVGAGI (reference sequence).

The CDR3 sequence: CATSDSGGGTNTGELFF. DNA of the CDR3: TGTGCCACCAGTGATTCGGGGGGCGGGACAAACACCGGGGAGCTGTTTTTT. The rearrangement links TRBV24-1 to TRBJ2-2; maybe TRBD2 (7 bases). The germline V and J ends were trimmed by 2 bases and 2 bases, with 14 bases remaining between them. Germline CDR1 KGHDR, CDR2 SFDVKD. CDR3 length: 17 residues.

V gene TRBV11-2 combines with J gene TRBJ1-1, with a tentative D call TRBD1 (5 bases). Trimming took off 3 bases at V and 6 bases at J, with 14 bases between the two ends. The CDR3 extends over 14 amino acids. Per the germline V gene, CDR1 is SGHAT and CDR2 is FQNNGV. The CDR3 spells CASSFSRARAEAFF. Here the CDR3 DNA reads TGTGCCAGCAGCTTTAGCAGGGCTAGGGCTGAAGCTTTCTTT.

This clone has only a few counts. J is TRBJ2-5 and V is TRBV20-1; no definite D call. The germline V gene encodes CDR1 DFQATT and CDR2 SNEGSKA (reference sequence). V lost 7 bases, J lost 1 base, and 7 bases lay in between. This CDR3 is 11 amino acids long. The CDR3 DNA sequence: TGCAGTGGGACCCTCCAAGAGACCCAGTACTTC. This translates into CSGTLQETQYF.

The chain combines TRBV19 with TRBJ2-2; 8 bases align to TRBD1. The germline V gene has CDR1 LNHDA and CDR2 SQIVND (reference sequence). Trimming cost V 5 bases and J 6 bases; bases outside gene matches: 8. This CDR3 comprises 15 residues. The CDR3 loop reads CASSPRTGLAGELFF. CDR3 in DNA: TGTGCCAGTAGTCCCAGGACAGGGCTTGCCGGGGAGCTGTTTTTT.

V usage is TRBV9 and J usage is TRBJ1-5, with D possibly matching TRBD1 (6 bases). With 7 bases removed from V and 0 bases from J, the gap between germline ends came to 17 bases. Germline CDR1 and CDR2: SGDLS and YYNGEE. This CDR3 is 16 amino acids long. The CDR3 sequence: CASPRGGPNSNQPQHF. CDR3 bases: TGTGCCAGCCCCCGAGGGGGGCCGAATAGCAATCAGCCCCAGCATTTT.

CDR3 loop: CARSPSAAGETQYF. In DNA form, the CDR3 reads TGTGCCAGAAGCCCCTCGGCCGCCGGGGAGACCCAGTACTTC. The chain recombines TRBV5-3 with TRBJ2-5; no firm D call. TRBV5-3 is identified as an open reading frame with a role that is uncertain. The CDR3 is 14 residues long. V lost 4 bases to trimming and J lost 5 bases, with 15 bases between them.

This clone appeared once. V is TRBV6-2 or TRBV6-3 and J is TRBJ2-1; D not certain. The V end was cut by 2 bases, the J end by 6 bases, with 8 bases between. The CDR3 spans 13 residues. Germline V gene data show CDR1 as MNHEY and CDR2 as SVGEGT. Here the CDR3 DNA reads TGTGCCAGCAGTTACGTGCCATTCAATGAGCAGTTCTTC. Protein sequence: CASSYVPFNEQFF.

This clone has just one count. The V and J genes are TRBV11-2 and TRBJ1-2, with D tentatively TRBD1 (5 bases). V lost 4 bases, J lost 0 bases, and 18 bases lay in between. In germline, CDR1 is SGHAT, CDR2 FQNNGV. The CDR3 is 17 amino acids. CDR3 nucleotide sequence: TGTGCCAGCAGCTCAGAACCGGGACGGATAGCTAACTATGGCTACACCTTC. As protein: CASSSEPGRIANYGYTF.

The chain recombines TRBV5-1 with TRBJ1-4; no clear D. CDR3 size: 13 residues. V shed 4 bases and J shed 7 bases, with 11 bases lying between them. Germline lookup yields CDR1 SGHRS and CDR2 YFSETQ. The CDR3 nucleotides are TGCGCCAGCAGCGCCCGCGACCTTGAAAAACTGTTTTTT. It yields the protein CASSARDLEKLFF. Based on the CDR3 plus reference TRBV5-1 and TRBJ1-4, the full variable domain is KAGVTQTPRYLIKTRGQQVTLSCSPISGHRSVSWYQQTPGQGLQFLFEYFSETQRNKGNFPGRFSGRQFSNSRSEMNVSTLELGDSALYLCASSARDLEKLFFGSGTQLSVL.

The rearrangement joins TRBV3-1 (or the pseudogene TRBV3-2) to TRBJ2-3; 14 bases line up with TRBD2. The CDR3 covers 14 residues. Germline V gives CDR1 LGHDT, CDR2 YNNKEL (reference sequence). The J segment lost 7 bases and the V segment lost 6 bases, leaving 3 bases of the junction unmatched. The CDR3 bases are TGTGCCAGCAGGACTAGCGGGAGGGCCTATACGCAGTATTTT. Its protein is CASRTSGRAYTQYF.

The V call is TRBV21-1, the J call TRBJ2-7; TRBD2, as called in the table, went unchecked against the DNA. TRBV21-1 is a recognized pseudogene. This CDR3 has 19 residues. CDR3 DNA: TGTGCCAGCAGTTTGAAGGGACTGGGCGGGAGGGCATCTTGCCACGAGCAGTACTTC. It yields the protein CASSLKGLGGRASCHEQYF.

This clone was detected a few times. The chain is built from TRBV6-1 and TRBJ2-5; 12 bases align to TRBD2. With 1 base clipped from V and 5 bases from J, the junction kept 11 bases outside the gene matches. In germline, CDR1 is MNHNS, CDR2 SASEGT. The CDR3 sequence is 18 residues long. The CDR3 DNA reads as TGTGCCAGCAGTGAAGGTCGGCTAGCGGGAGGGGGGTTGGAGACCCAGTACTTC. Its protein product is CASSEGRLAGGGLETQYF.

The J gene is TRBJ1-1, the V gene TRBV19; D possibly corresponds to TRBD1 (5 bases). In germline, CDR1 is LNHDA, CDR2 SQIVND (reference sequence). The CDR3 runs to 14 residues. Trimming took off 2 bases at V and 1 base at J, with 8 bases between the two ends. The CDR3, as DNA: TGTGCCAGTAGTATACGGGGACCGAACACTGAAGCTTTCTTT. The encoded protein is CASSIRGPNTEAFF.

V usage is TRBV12-3 or TRBV12-4 and J usage is TRBJ2-1; D is unclear. Deletions cut 3 bases from V and 10 bases from J, with 7 bases between. The CDR3 contains 11 residues. This CDR3 is CASSFGREQFF. CDR3 in DNA: TGTGCCAGCAGTTTCGGACGGGAGCAGTTCTTC.

This chain links TRBV30 with TRBJ1-1; 7 nucleotides agree with TRBD1. Losses at the gene ends were 0 bases for V and 4 bases for J; bases not matched to a gene: 5. Per germline, CDR1 GTSNPN and CDR2 SVGIG (reference sequence). CDR3 length: 14 residues. CDR3 nucleotide sequence: TGTGCCTGGAGTGTAGGGGGCCGAGGCACTGAAGCTTTCTTT. It specifies CAWSVGGRGTEAFF. Full variable domain (outside the CDR3, taken from reference TRBV30 and TRBJ1-1): SQTIHQWPATLVQPVGSPLSLECTVEGTSNPNLYWYRQAAGRGLQLLFYSVGIGQISSEVPQNLSASRPQDRQFILSSKKLLLSDSGFYLCAWSVGGRGTEAFFGQGTRLTVV.

The sample holds one count of this clone. CDR3 in amino acids: CASSLAGPYNEQFF. The CDR3 nucleotides read TGCGCCAGCAGCCTAGCGGGGCCCTACAATGAGCAGTTCTTC. The V gene is TRBV10-1, the J gene TRBJ2-1; 9 nucleotides agree with TRBD2. CDR3 size: 14 residues. The J segment lost 2 bases and the V segment lost 6 bases, leaving 2 bases of the junction unmatched. Per germline, CDR1 WNHNN and CDR2 SYGVQD (reference sequence).

This clone appeared once. This sequence joins TRBV6-4 and TRBJ2-2, with 7 bases that match TRBD1. J was trimmed by 5 bases and V by 4 bases; bases with no gene match: 4. Germline V gives CDR1 MRHNA, CDR2 SNTAGT. CDR3 length equals 14 residues. CDR3 in DNA: TGTGCCAGCAGTGTCGACAGGGTAACCGGGGAGCTGTTTTTT. It yields the protein CASSVDRVTGELFF.

The chain has TRBV9 and TRBJ2-1, with D possibly TRBD1 on 6 matching bases. Germline V gene lookup returns CDR1 SGDLS and CDR2 YYNGEE. The CDR3 runs 16 residues. V was shortened by 3 bases and J by 5 bases, with 18 bases between the two germline ends. CDR3 protein: CASSGDRQALNNEQFF. CDR3 sequence (DNA): TGTGCCAGCAGCGGAGACCGACAGGCCCTGAACAATGAGCAGTTCTTC.

The chain links TRBV5-1 to TRBJ2-3; 8 bases fit TRBD1. V was clipped by 2 bases and J by 3 bases; unmatched bases: 8. This CDR3 has 16 amino acids. In germline, CDR1 is SGHRS, CDR2 YFSETQ. In DNA form, the CDR3 reads TGCGCCAGCAGCTTACAGACAGGGGTTGGGACAGATACGCAGTATTTT. Amino acids: CASSLQTGVGTDTQYF.

The chain links TRBV6-6 to TRBJ2-7, with TRBD2 matching 10 bases. CDR3 length: 14 amino acids. The junction had 14 bases not matched to a gene; V was cut back by 6 bases and J by 12 bases. CDR1 and CDR2 (germline): MNHNY, SVGAGI (reference sequence). Here the CDR3 DNA reads TGTGCCAGCAGCAGGGGGGATTTTAGCGGGAGGAGGTACTTC. The encoded protein is CASSRGDFSGRRYF.

This sequence joins TRBV7-3 and TRBJ2-6; D may correspond to TRBD1 or TRBD2 (5 bases each). Trimming took 1 base from V and 0 from J, leaving 10 bases between them. Per germline, CDR1 SGHTA and CDR2 FQGTGA. The CDR3 is made up of 17 amino acids. The CDR3 region has the DNA TGTGCCAGCAGCTTAAGAAGGGACCGCTCTGGGGCCAACGTCCTGACTTTC. Amino acids: CASSLRRDRSGANVLTF.

The V call is TRBV4-2, the J call TRBJ2-1; TRBD2 matches 11 bases. Per the germline V gene, CDR1 is LGHNA and CDR2 is YNFKEQ. V was clipped by 1 base and J by 7 bases; unmatched bases: 6. The CDR3 is made up of 16 amino acids. The CDR3 coding sequence is TGTGCCAGCAGCCAAGCCGGGACTAGCGGTCCGAATGAGCAGTTCTTC. Translation: CASSQAGTSGPNEQFF.